This T cell receptor beta chain was found in a study of shared clonotypes between healthy human individuals. Study overall: Three CD4 naive, three CD4 memory, two CD8 naive and one CD8 memory plate were used per donor.

Deep was the level used in running the assay. Repertoires were generated with immunoSEQ multiplex PCR, while TCRdb's copy carries only in-frame clones and drops some. The sample has approximately 2,000,000 clones; about 90% are singletons. A remark on this clone: The antigen remains undetermined.

This CDR3 has 15 residues. From germline, CDR1 is KGHSH and CDR2 LQKENI. Trimming pared 2 bases from V and 11 bases from J, leaving 22 bases between. Study-level results: Non-shared clonotypes were found to have lower generation probabilities than the clonotypes that were shared by all four of the sorted-subset donors.

This clonotype was obtained from a man aged 18-30 years in good health. Some clones in this sample may be carry-over from other donors' samples. Source material: naive CD4+ T cells from PBMCs. Subset of the sample: CD45RA+ positively selected. The chain has TRBV18 and TRBJ2-7; D perhaps matches TRBD2 (5 bases). CDR3 sequence (DNA): TGTGCCAGCTCACCAACTAGTCTCCCTCCCGAACCGGAGTACTTC. It is translated as CASSPTSLPPEPEYF.